This record concerns one T cell receptor beta chain sequence. Its antigen is as yet unknown. The data originate from a study of cytomegalovirus exposure and HLA in healthy donors. General study points: The authors excluded some V segments, including TRBV6-2 and TRBV6-3, as indistinguishable. In a later analysis, an Asian-associated ancestry cluster reportedly showed fewer N-insertions than the roughly 730-donor mean.

PCR involved 60 Vbeta and 13 Jbeta primers. The protocol was immunoSEQ multiplex PCR, while the TCRdb copy is restricted to in-frame clones and leaves out a portion. The sample lists 100,000 or so clones, approximately 69% occurring once. CDR1 is SQVTM and CDR2 is ANQGSEA in the germline V gene. The CDR3 is 14 amino acids. J lost 6 bases, V lost 3 bases, and 4 bases had no gene match. The rearrangement uses TRBV29-1 and TRBJ2-1, with 11 nucleotides matching TRBD2. The sequence came from a young man in good health and CMV-seronegative. The sample comprised PBMCs. The chain's CDR3 is CSVDVAGGPNEQFF. The CDR3 nucleotides read TGCAGCGTTGACGTAGCGGGAGGGCCCAATGAGCAGTTCTTC.